The next 6 T cell receptor beta chains were all read from a single sample in a study of blood T cell repertoires in COVID-19. TCRdb's copy holds only in-frame clones and misses some; the assay was immunoSEQ multiplex PCR. Among around 250,000 clones listed, about four fifths were seen once. What was sequenced was PBMCs or T cells enriched from blood (not recorded which). The receptors derive from a man aged 35 to 55 who had been exposed to COVID-19.

This clone was counted only a few times. The gene calls are TRBV11-2 and TRBJ1-1, with TRBD1 identical over 10 bases. The CDR3 totals 12 residues. V shed 1 base, J shed 10 bases, and the junction held 0 bases outside the gene matches. Germline lookup yields CDR1 SGHAT and CDR2 FQNNGV. CDR3 loop: CASSLGDRGAFF. CDR3 in DNA: TGTGCCAGCAGCTTAGGGGACAGGGGAGCTTTCTTT.

The rearrangement uses TRBV5-4 and TRBJ2-7; D possibly corresponds to TRBD2 (5 bases). The CDR3 has 13 residues. Trimming shortened V by 6 bases and J by 2 bases, and 12 bases separated the two germline ends. Per germline, CDR1 SGHNT and CDR2 YYREEE (reference sequence). The CDR3 sequence is CASNPSGAYEQYF. In nucleotides, the CDR3 is TGTGCCAGCAACCCCAGCGGAGCCTACGAGCAGTACTTC.

This chain connects TRBV29-1 to TRBJ1-2; D uncertain. CDR1 is SQVTM and CDR2 is ANQGSEA in the germline V gene. The germline V and J ends were trimmed by 2 bases and 6 bases, with 7 bases remaining between them. This CDR3 is 11 amino acids long. CDR3 coding DNA: TGCAGCGTTGAAAGAGGGAATGGCTACACCTTC. Translation gives CSVERGNGYTF.

The V gene is TRBV25-1, the J gene TRBJ1-1, with D hard to call. The germline V gene encodes CDR1 MGHDK and CDR2 SYGVNS. Trimming stripped 1 base from V and 10 bases from J, with 7 bases between. The CDR3 extends over 11 amino acids. CDR3 in DNA: TGTGCCAGCAGTGAATCTGGGCTAGCTTTCTTT. The encoded protein is CASSESGLAFF. Using reference TRBV25-1 and TRBJ1-1 for the parts outside the CDR3, the full variable domain is EADIYQTPRYLVIGTGKKITLECSQTMGHDKMYWYQQDPGMELHLIHYSYGVNSTEKGDLSSESTVSRIRTEHFPLTLESARPSHTSQYLCASSESGLAFFGQGTRLTVV.

This clone appeared a few times. J is TRBJ2-2 and V is TRBV4-2; D is perhaps TRBD2 (6 bases). The CDR3 totals 16 residues. The ends were cut back, 4 bases at V and 0 bases at J, with 12 bases in the middle. Germline V lookup: CDR1 LGHNA, CDR2 YNFKEQ. CDR3 nucleotide sequence: TGTGCCAGCAGCCCTTGGGGACTTTCGAACACCGGGGAGCTGTTTTTT. Its translation: CASSPWGLSNTGELFF.

The chain carries TRBV5-4 and TRBJ2-7; TRBD2 matches at 8 bases. Trimming removed 0 bases from V and 7 bases from J; junction bases left unmatched: 6. The CDR3 covers 14 residues. Germline V lookup: CDR1 SGHNT, CDR2 YYREEE (reference sequence). The CDR3 spells CASSLAGGPWEQYF. CDR3 DNA: TGTGCCAGCAGCTTGGCGGGAGGGCCGTGGGAGCAGTACTTC.